Ten or more counts support the clone carrying this T cell receptor beta chain. Its antigen remains unidentified. CDR3 length: 13 residues. V lost 6 bases and J lost 1, with 11 bases in between. CDR1 and CDR2 from the germline V gene are DFQATT and SNEGSKA (reference sequence). This sample was included in a study of T-cell memory formation after mild COVID-19. Overall study context: For the most part, TCR clusters were specific to one donor. Study-level points and caveats: Contracting clones from day 15 to 85 showed balanced CD4/CD8; later expanders favored CD4+.

In TCRdb, the 5' RACE reads were re-called with MiXCR into one record per CDR3 protein. The sample holds around 220,000 distinct CDR3 sequences, roughly 15% seen once. The chain carries TRBV20-1 and TRBJ2-3, with D possibly TRBD2 on 6 matching bases. The clonotype originates from a man aged 18 to 30 who had mild COVID-19 (a few samples of this study predate the infection). Cell type and time point are not known. Sequencing input: PBMCs or a T cell subset sorted from them (not recorded which). In DNA form, the CDR3 reads TGCAGTGCCAAGGGACTTGGCACAGATACGCAGTATTTT. Translated, it gives CSAKGLGTDTQYF.